Following are 20 T cell receptor beta chains from one sample sequenced in a study of STAT3 mutations in large granular lymphocyte leukemia. Regarding the study as a whole: Every T-LGLL patient had at least one immunodominant TCRbeta clonotype.

Their target antigens are unknown. This table comes from immunoSEQ multiplex PCR, and its TCRdb copy is limited to in-frame clones, with some not included. Of 35,000 to 40,000 clones in the sample, roughly 84% were seen once. Specimen: PBMCs. Receptor source: a human donor with T large granular lymphocyte leukemia. Some clones in this sample may be carry-over from other donors' samples.

Concerning this clone itself: Likely a read error: the CDR3 ends without its conserved phenylalanine or tryptophan. The DNA is omitted, as the CDR3 cannot be located on it reliably, and the CDR3 follows TCRdb's listing. The chain is built from TRBV28 and TRBJ2-7; the table's D call of TRBD1 was not tested on the DNA. The length of the CDR3 is 12 amino acids, counting both ends. Germline values: CDR1 MDHEN, CDR2 SYDVKM. CDR3 residues: CASSSTLPGVHI.

The chain couples TRBV5-1 to TRBJ1-5; D is possibly TRBD1 (5 bases). Germline V CDR1 and CDR2: SGHRS, YFSETQ. The CDR3 contains 15 residues. The germline V and J ends were trimmed by 1 base and 7 bases, with 15 bases remaining between them. The CDR3, as DNA: TGCGCCAGCAGCTTGTCCGGGGGGAGGGAACAGCCCCAGCATTTT. Protein sequence: CASSLSGGREQPQHF. Full variable domain (outside the CDR3, taken from reference TRBV5-1 and TRBJ1-5): KAGVTQTPRYLIKTRGQQVTLSCSPISGHRSVSWYQQTPGQGLQFLFEYFSETQRNKGNFPGRFSGRQFSNSRSEMNVSTLELGDSALYLCASSLSGGREQPQHFGDGTRLSIL.

This clone was seen more than once but under ten times. The chain has TRBV6-5 and TRBJ1-1, with 10 bases that match TRBD1. The germline gives CDR1 MNHEY, CDR2 SVGAGI. CDR3 length equals 14 residues. Trimming removed 6 bases from V and 7 bases from J; junction bases left unmatched: 8. In nucleotides, the CDR3 is TGTGCCAGCAGCCAGGGACAGGGGAACGGTGAAGCTTTCTTT. It codes for CASSQGQGNGEAFF.

This chain joins TRBV28 and TRBJ2-3; 7 bases fit TRBD2. This CDR3 spans 16 amino acids. From germline, CDR1 is MDHEN and CDR2 SYDVKM. The trim removed 4 bases at V and 2 bases at J, leaving 9 bases unmatched. The CDR3 coding sequence is TGTGCCAGCAGTTCCTCCTCCAGCGGGGACACAGATACGCAGTATTTT. It is translated as CASSSSSSGDTDTQYF.

The V call is TRBV5-4, the J call TRBJ2-3, with 12 bases lining up with TRBD2. Looked up from germline, CDR1 is SGHNT and CDR2 is YYREEE (reference sequence). This CDR3 comprises 17 residues. After removal of 4 bases from V and 2 bases from J, the junction contained 8 bases not matched to a gene. As DNA, the CDR3 is TGTGCCAGCAGCCAACGACTAGCGGGGGCCCTCACAGATACGCAGTATTTT. Translation: CASSQRLAGALTDTQYF.

The chain recombines TRBV5-1 with TRBJ2-5; D possibly matches TRBD1 or TRBD2 (5 bases each). CDR3 length equals 16 residues. CDR1 SGHRS and CDR2 YFSETQ come from the germline V gene. The ends were cut back, 5 bases at V and 3 bases at J, with 20 bases in the middle. The CDR3 coding sequence is TGCGCCAGCAGTCCCCTTACGAAGATGGGGGAAGAGACCCAGTACTTC. Its protein is CASSPLTKMGEETQYF.

This chain links TRBV7-2 with TRBJ1-2; D possibly corresponds to TRBD1 (5 bases). Per the germline V gene, CDR1 is SGHTA and CDR2 is FQGNSA. V was shortened by 5 bases and J by 2 bases, with 9 bases between the two germline ends. CDR3 length: 13 amino acids. CDR3 residues: CASSQGGNYGYTF. Written as DNA, the CDR3 is TGTGCCAGCAGCCAGGGCGGAAACTATGGCTACACCTTC.

The chain has TRBV5-4 and TRBJ1-6; 9 nucleotides line up with TRBD1. With 3 bases clipped from V and 9 bases from J, the junction kept 4 bases outside the gene matches. The CDR3 runs to 14 residues. From germline, CDR1 is SGHNT and CDR2 YYREEE (reference sequence). The CDR3 DNA follows: TGTGCCAGCAGCTGGGACAGGGACGGTTCACCCCTCCACTTT. This translates into CASSWDRDGSPLHF.

This clone showed up just once. The rearrangement joins TRBV30 to TRBJ1-1; 9 nucleotides align to TRBD1. Germline CDR1 GTSNPN, CDR2 SVGIG (reference sequence). V trimming: 3 bases; J trimming: 3 bases; junction bases outside the gene matches: 5. This CDR3 region has 14 residues. The CDR3 sequence: CAWRYDRGYTEAFF. CDR3 nucleotide sequence: TGTGCCTGGAGATACGACAGGGGGTACACTGAAGCTTTCTTT.

The chain carries TRBV28 and TRBJ2-7, with D possibly TRBD1 on 5 matching bases. The germline V gene has CDR1 MDHEN and CDR2 SYDVKM. Trimming shortened V by 3 bases and J by 10 bases, and 13 bases separated the two germline ends. The CDR3 covers 12 residues. In DNA form, the CDR3 reads TGTGCCAGCAGTTTGGGCAGGGATAAACAGTACGTC. Translated, it gives CASSLGRDKQYV.

This chain joins TRBV4-1 and TRBJ1-1, with D maybe TRBD1 (5 bases). There are 15 residues in the CDR3. CDR1 and CDR2 (germline): MGHRA, YSYEKL. V lost 1 base and J 1 base, leaving 10 bases between the germline ends. The DNA for the CDR3 is TGCGCCAGCAGCCAAGCCAGGGTAAGGAACACTGAAGCTTTCTTT. This sequence encodes CASSQARVRNTEAFF.

This chain links TRBV10-3 with TRBJ1-3; D not certain. CDR3 length: 12 residues. Per the germline V gene, CDR1 is ENHRY and CDR2 is SYGVKD. The V end lost 4 bases, the J end lost 9 bases, and 10 bases lay between the germline ends. The CDR3 coding sequence is TGTGCCATCAGTGCTGACACTGGCACCATATATTTT. It codes for CAISADTGTIYF.

The V and J genes are TRBV18 and TRBJ2-1, with D tentatively TRBD1 (5 bases). The germline V and J ends were trimmed by 3 bases and 4 bases, with 7 bases remaining between them. The CDR3 consists of 13 residues. CDR1 KGHSH and CDR2 LQKENI come from the germline V gene. The CDR3, as DNA: TGTGCCAGCTCACCCGGACAATACAATGAGCAGTTCTTC. It specifies CASSPGQYNEQFF.

A few counts support this clone. The V call is TRBV6-5, the J call TRBJ1-4, with D possibly TRBD1 on 5 matching bases. The CDR3 length is 14 residues. CDR1 and CDR2 from the germline V gene are MNHEY and SVGAGI. V was cut by 2 bases and J by 7 bases, with 11 bases left in between. CDR3 region: CASSYGAGAEKLFF. For the CDR3, the DNA is TGTGCCAGCAGTTACGGGGCAGGAGCTGAAAAACTGTTTTTT.

V and J are TRBV6-6 and TRBJ1-1; D call uncertain. Germline CDR1 and CDR2: MNHNY and SVGAGI (reference sequence). The CDR3 is made up of 14 amino acids. The ends were cut back, 6 bases at V and 4 bases at J, with 15 bases in the middle. The CDR3 DNA follows: TGTGCCAGCAGGGGCCCCGGGGAAGGCACTGAAGCTTTCTTT. This encodes CASRGPGEGTEAFF.

The V gene is TRBV15, the J gene TRBJ2-4; no definite D call. V was pared by 0 bases and J by 2 bases, with 11 bases between. Germline V gene lookup returns CDR1 LNHNV and CDR2 YYDKDF (reference sequence). This CDR3 is 16 amino acids long. The CDR3 DNA sequence: TGTGCCACCAGCAGAGACTTGGCAGTCCCCAAAAACATTCAGTACTTC. It yields the protein CATSRDLAVPKNIQYF. Complete variable domain (other parts from reference TRBV15 and TRBJ2-4): DAMVIQNPRYQVTQFGKPVTLSCSQTLNHNVMYWYQQKSSQAPKLLFHYYDKDFNNEADTPDNFQSRRPNTSFCFLDIRSPGLGDTAMYLCATSRDLAVPKNIQYFGAGTRLSVL.

This clone was picked up one time. The V gene is TRBV29-1, the J gene TRBJ1-2; possible D gene TRBD1, 5 bases. The CDR3 length is 14 residues. CDR1 is SQVTM and CDR2 is ANQGSEA in the germline V gene. The V end was cut by 0 bases, the J end by 4 bases, with 12 bases between. The CDR3 bases are TGCAGCGTTGAAGAAGGCCAGGGTTCCTATGGCTACACCTTC. As protein: CSVEEGQGSYGYTF.

This chain links TRBV6-6 with TRBJ1-2; D is perhaps TRBD1 (6 bases). Germline loops: CDR1 MNHNY, CDR2 SVGAGI (reference sequence). The CDR3 is 14 residues long. V dropped 2 bases and J dropped 6 bases, with 13 bases sitting between them. DNA of the CDR3: TGTGCCAGCAGTTACGGGCAGGGGTACGATGGCTACACCTTC. This encodes CASSYGQGYDGYTF.

The chain joins TRBV5-1 to TRBJ2-5, with D possibly matching TRBD1 (6 bases). The CDR3 sequence is 13 residues long. CDR1 is SGHRS and CDR2 is YFSETQ in the germline V gene. V was clipped by 3 bases and J by 9 bases, with 15 bases between them. This chain's CDR3 is CASSSGQPAAQYF. CDR3 nucleotide sequence: TGCGCCAGCAGCTCGGGACAACCAGCGGCCCAGTACTTC.

The genes are TRBV28 and TRBJ1-4; TRBD1 is a possible D gene (5 bases). This CDR3 spans 15 amino acids. The V gene lost 8 bases and the J gene lost 2 bases, with 15 bases spanning the gap. Per germline, CDR1 MDHEN and CDR2 SYDVKM. CDR3 sequence: CASGGNKLTNEKLFF. In DNA, the CDR3 is TGTGCCAGCGGGGGAAATAAGCTCACTAATGAAAAACTGTTTTTT.